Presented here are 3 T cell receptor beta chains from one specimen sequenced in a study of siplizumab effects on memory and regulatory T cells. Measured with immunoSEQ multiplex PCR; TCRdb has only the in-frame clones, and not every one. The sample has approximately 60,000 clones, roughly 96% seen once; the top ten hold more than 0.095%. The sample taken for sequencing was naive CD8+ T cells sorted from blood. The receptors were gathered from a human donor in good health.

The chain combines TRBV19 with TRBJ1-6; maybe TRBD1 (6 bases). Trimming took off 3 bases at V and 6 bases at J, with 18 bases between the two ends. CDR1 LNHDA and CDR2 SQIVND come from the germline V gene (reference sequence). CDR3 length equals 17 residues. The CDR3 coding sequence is TGTGCCAGTAGTATGGACCGGACAGCTAAAGTTAATTCACCCCTCCACTTT. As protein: CASSMDRTAKVNSPLHF.

CDR3: CASSPISGNEQFF. The CDR3 DNA is TGTGCCAGCAGCCCAATTTCCGGGAATGAGCAGTTCTTC. V and J are TRBV6-5 and TRBJ2-1; D is ambiguous. Germline values: CDR1 MNHEY, CDR2 SVGAGI. CDR3 length: 13 residues. The V and J ends lost 6 bases and 7 bases respectively, with 13 bases between them.

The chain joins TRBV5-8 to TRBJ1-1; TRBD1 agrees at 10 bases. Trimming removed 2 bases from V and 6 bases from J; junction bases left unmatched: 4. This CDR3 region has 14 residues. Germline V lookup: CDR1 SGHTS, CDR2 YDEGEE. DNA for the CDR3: TGTGCCAGCAGCTTCCGACAGGGGGCCTCTGAAGCTTTCTTT. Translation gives CASSFRQGASEAFF.